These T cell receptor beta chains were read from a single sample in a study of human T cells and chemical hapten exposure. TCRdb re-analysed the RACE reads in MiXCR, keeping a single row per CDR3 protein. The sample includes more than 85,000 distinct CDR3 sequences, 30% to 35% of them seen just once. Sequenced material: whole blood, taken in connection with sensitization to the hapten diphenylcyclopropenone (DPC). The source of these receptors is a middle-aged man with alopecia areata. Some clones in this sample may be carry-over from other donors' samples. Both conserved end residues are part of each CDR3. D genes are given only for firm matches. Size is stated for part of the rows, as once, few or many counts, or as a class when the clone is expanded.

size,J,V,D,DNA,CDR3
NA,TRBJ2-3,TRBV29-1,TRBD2,TGCAGCGCACGCAGCGGGAGGGCCCCTAGCACAGATACGCAGTATTTT,CSARSGRAPSTDTQYF
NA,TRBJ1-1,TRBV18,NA,TGTGCCAGCTCAACCCTCAACACTGAAGCTTTCTTT,CASSTLNTEAFF
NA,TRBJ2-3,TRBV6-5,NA,TGTGCCAGCAAGAGGGGGTGGGGCACAGATACGCAGTATTTT,CASKRGWGTDTQYF
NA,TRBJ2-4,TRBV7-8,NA,TGTGCCAGCAGCTTAGGGGTGGCGGCCAAAAACATTCAGTACTTC,CASSLGVAAKNIQYF
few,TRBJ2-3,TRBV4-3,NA,TGCGCCAGCAGCCAACAAGGAAGCGGCCGCACAGATACGCAGTATTTT,CASSQQGSGRTDTQYF
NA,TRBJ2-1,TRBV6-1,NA,TGTGCCAGCACCCCGGACAGAGCCTACAATGAGCAGTTCTTC,CASTPDRAYNEQFF
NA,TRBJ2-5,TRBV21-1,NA,TGTGCCAGCAGCAAAGCAATCGGACAGCGGGAGACCCAAGGGACCCAGTACTTC,CASSKAIGQRETQGTQYF
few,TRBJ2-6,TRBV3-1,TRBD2,TGTGCCAGCAGCCAAGATTGGGCCCTTTGGACTAGCGGGCGCTCTGGGGCCAACGTCCTGACTTTC,CASSQDWALWTSGRSGANVLTF
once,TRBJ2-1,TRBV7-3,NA,TGTGCCAGCAGCTTAACGATAGGGAGCTCCTACAATGAGCAGTTCTTC,CASSLTIGSSYNEQFF
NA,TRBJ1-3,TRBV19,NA,TGTGCCAGTAGTTGGTTAATTGGGGGAGTTGGAAACACCATATATTTT,CASSWLIGGVGNTIYF
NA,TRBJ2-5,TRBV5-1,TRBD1,TGCGCCAGCAGCTTGGCCCTGGGACAGAAGGGAGAGACCCAGTACTTC,CASSLALGQKGETQYF